These T cell receptor beta chains were read from a single sample in a study of shared clonotypes between healthy human individuals. Generated by immunoSEQ multiplex PCR, the TCRdb table keeps only in-frame clones and is missing some. The sample shows about 600,000 clones, 95% to 98% of them seen only once. Sequencing used naive CD4+ T cells sorted from blood. These receptors were taken from a woman aged 25 to 45 in good health. CDR3s include the opening cysteine and the closing phenylalanine or tryptophan. Fields, in order: CDR3 protein, clone size, D gene, V gene. D genes are given only for firm matches. Only part of the rows carry a size: once, few, many, or a class if the clone is expanded.

CASSLGLAEGGELFF | - | TRBD2 | TRBV28
CASSATGRRADTQYF | - | - | TRBV7-8
CASSALEGSSYNEQFF | - | - | TRBV19
CASSLARASGWNTGELFF | - | TRBD2 | TRBV5-1
CASSQEGYGHLSSYNEQFF | - | - | TRBV14
CASIPGTEGWGNTIYF | - | - | TRBV7-2
CASSLLPEETQYF | - | - | TRBV7-3
CASSSVGQGPANTEAFF | - | TRBD1 | TRBV7-9
CAISHTEETQYF | - | - | TRBV10-3
CASSYSRDQNTEAFF | once | - | TRBV6-5
CASSLSREGGNTGELFF | - | TRBD2 | TRBV11-2
CASRSGGDTGHLYEQYF | - | TRBD2 | TRBV28
CASKTSGRTEETQYF | - | TRBD2 | TRBV5-1
CASSLTGDYQETQYF | - | - | TRBV11-2
CASSYLLGLADYEQYF | - | TRBD2 | TRBV28
CASSSSGGSNQPQHF | - | TRBD1 | TRBV5-1
CASSRPGLQTYEQYF | - | TRBD2 | TRBV6-1
CASSLLSGRAGNEQFF | - | TRBD2 | TRBV28
CASSATGINYGYTF | - | - | TRBV5-1
CASSLPFYEQYF | - | - | TRBV5-1
CASIEQGAYSNQPQHF | - | TRBD1 | TRBV19
CATQTGGVSHEQFF | - | TRBD1 | TRBV28
CASSDLPFNLFF | once | - | TRBV2
CASSLGLAAYNEQFF | - | - | TRBV11-2
CASNRDLNYGYTF | once | - | TRBV9
CASSQVLLRRELGEQFF | - | - | TRBV4-1
CASSYSRTGETQYF | - | - | TRBV6-5
CASSGQGQGEAFF | - | TRBD1 | TRBV2
CSVERRMDTEAFF | - | - | TRBV29-1
CARRQRRGDGNQPQHF | - | - | TRBV10-1
CASSPGLAGVETQYF | - | TRBD2 | TRBV18
CATSFSGTKETQYF | - | - | TRBV15
CASRRDHPLLSGNTIYF | - | - | TRBV19
CASKAGPDTQYF | - | TRBD2 | TRBV6-6
CASSELSDGEAFF | once | - | TRBV6-1
CASSLLITPGELFF | - | - | TRBV5-6
CASSLSQGVMNTEAFF | - | TRBD1 | TRBV27
CASSQGAKAFF | few | TRBD1 | TRBV7-2
CASSEPAGGTYEQYF | - | TRBD2 | TRBV10-2
CASSPQTGGGETQYF | - | - | TRBV18
CAGQSGFLGEAFF | once | - | TRBV28
CAWGTSGYGEQFF | - | TRBD2 | TRBV30
CASSYPTSGAGANVLTF | - | - | TRBV28
CASSGFRYNTQNYGYTF | - | - | TRBV9
CASSDPVLAGVSNEQFF | once | TRBD2 | TRBV27
CASSPLGAGATDTQYF | - | - | TRBV28
CASSQYRTGVSNQPQHF | - | TRBD1 | TRBV23-1
CASSLLGGGADSGNTIYF | - | - | TRBV4-1
CASRGGRENTIYF | - | - | TRBV2
CASSWTGYQPQHF | - | TRBD1 | TRBV7-2
CASSESGRRGAGYTF | - | - | TRBV25-1